This T cell receptor (beta chain) was sequenced in a study of cytomegalovirus exposure and HLA in healthy donors. The CDR3 has 15 amino acids. The V end was cut by 0 bases, the J end by 3 bases, with 10 bases between. Germline V gene sequence: CDR1 SGDLS, CDR2 YYNGEE. Assay: immunoSEQ multiplex PCR; the TCRdb copy retains only in-frame clones and omits some. The profile shows tens of thousands of clones, approximately 80% of them singletons. The V call is TRBV9, the J call TRBJ1-3; unclear D gene. Sequencing was done on a sample of PBMCs. The receptor comes from a man between 25 and 39 years old in good health and CMV-seronegative. The DNA of the CDR3 is TGTGCCAGCAGCGTAGTATCGGGTGGTGGAAACACCATATATTTT. Amino acid sequence: CASSVVSGGGNTIYF.